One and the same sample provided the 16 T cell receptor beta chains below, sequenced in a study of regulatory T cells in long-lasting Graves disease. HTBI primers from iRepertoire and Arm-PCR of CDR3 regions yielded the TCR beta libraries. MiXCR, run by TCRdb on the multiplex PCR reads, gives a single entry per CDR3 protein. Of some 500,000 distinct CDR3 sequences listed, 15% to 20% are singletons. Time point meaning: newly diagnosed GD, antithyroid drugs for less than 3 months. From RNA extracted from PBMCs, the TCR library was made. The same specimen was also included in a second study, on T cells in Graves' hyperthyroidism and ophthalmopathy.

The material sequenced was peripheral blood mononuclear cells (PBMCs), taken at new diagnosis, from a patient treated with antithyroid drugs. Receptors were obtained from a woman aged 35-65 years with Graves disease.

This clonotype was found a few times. The CDR3 DNA is TGTGCCTGGAGTGCGGGACAGGCCGGTCAGCCCCAGCATTTT. Translated, it gives CAWSAGQAGQPQHF. The chain has TRBV30 and TRBJ1-5, with 8 bases identical to TRBD1. J lost 6 bases, V lost 1 base, and 5 bases had no gene match. The CDR3 length is 14 residues. CDR1 is GTSNPN, CDR2 SVGIG, per germline (reference sequence).

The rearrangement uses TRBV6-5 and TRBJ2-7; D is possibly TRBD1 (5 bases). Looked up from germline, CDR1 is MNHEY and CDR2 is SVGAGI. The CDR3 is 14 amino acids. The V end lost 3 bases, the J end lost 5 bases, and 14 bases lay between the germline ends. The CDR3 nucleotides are TGTGCCAGCAGTTATCAGGGTGATAGGGACGAGCAGTACTTC. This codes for CASSYQGDRDEQYF.

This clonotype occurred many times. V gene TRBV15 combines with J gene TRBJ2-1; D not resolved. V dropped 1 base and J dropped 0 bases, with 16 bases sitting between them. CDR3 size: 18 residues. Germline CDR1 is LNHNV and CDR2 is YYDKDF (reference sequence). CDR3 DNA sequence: TGTGCCACCAGCAGAGGCGGCCTAGGCGAGAGCTCCTACAATGAGCAGTTCTTC. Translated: CATSRGGLGESSYNEQFF.

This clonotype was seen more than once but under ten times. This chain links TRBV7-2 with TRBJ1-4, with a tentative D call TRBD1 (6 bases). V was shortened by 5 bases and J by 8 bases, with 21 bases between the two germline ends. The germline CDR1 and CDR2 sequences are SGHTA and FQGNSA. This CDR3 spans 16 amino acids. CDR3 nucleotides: TGTGCCAGCAGCCCCGGAGGATGGGGGCTATACGAAAAACTGTTTTTT. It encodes CASSPGGWGLYEKLFF.

CDR3 sequence: CASSQILTMTGRAEQYF. Here the CDR3 DNA reads TGTGCCAGCAGCCAGATACTAACTATGACAGGAAGAGCCGAGCAGTACTTC. J is TRBJ2-7 and V is TRBV13, with D perhaps matching TRBD1 (6 bases). V dropped 5 bases and J dropped 6 bases, with 26 bases sitting between them. The CDR3 loop spans 17 amino acids. Germline CDR1 PRHDT, CDR2 FYEKMQ (reference sequence).

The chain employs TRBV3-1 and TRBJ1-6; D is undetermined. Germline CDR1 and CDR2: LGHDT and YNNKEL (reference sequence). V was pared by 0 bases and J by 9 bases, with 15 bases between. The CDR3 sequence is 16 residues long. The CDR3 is CASSQERLAEGSPLHF. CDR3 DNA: TGTGCCAGCAGCCAAGAGAGATTGGCAGAGGGTTCACCCCTCCACTTT. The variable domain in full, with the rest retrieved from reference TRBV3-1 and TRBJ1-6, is DTAVSQTPKYLVTQMGNDKSIKCEQNLGHDTMYWYKQDSKKFLKIMFSYNNKELIINETVPNRFSPKSPDKAHLNLHINSLELGDSAVYFCASSQERLAEGSPLHFGNGTRLTVT.

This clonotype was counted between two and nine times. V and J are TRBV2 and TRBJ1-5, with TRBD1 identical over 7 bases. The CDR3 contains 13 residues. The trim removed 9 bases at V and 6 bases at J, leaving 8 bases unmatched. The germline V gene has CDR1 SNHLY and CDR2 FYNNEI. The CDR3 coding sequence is TGTGCCAGTAGGAGACAGGGATTTCAGCCCCAGCATTTT. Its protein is CASRRQGFQPQHF.

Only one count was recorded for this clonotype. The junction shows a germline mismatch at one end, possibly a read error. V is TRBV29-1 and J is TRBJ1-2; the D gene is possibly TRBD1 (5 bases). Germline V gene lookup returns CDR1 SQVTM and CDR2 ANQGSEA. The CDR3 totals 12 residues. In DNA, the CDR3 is TGCGGCGTTGACGGGGCGCCGGAAGGCTACACCTTC. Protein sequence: CGVDGAPEGYTF.

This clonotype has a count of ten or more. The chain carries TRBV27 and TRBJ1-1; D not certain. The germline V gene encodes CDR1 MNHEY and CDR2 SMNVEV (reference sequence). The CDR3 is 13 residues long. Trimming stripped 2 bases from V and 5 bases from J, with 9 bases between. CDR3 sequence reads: CASSLTVGTEAFF. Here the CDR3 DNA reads TGTGCCAGCAGTTTAACAGTAGGTACTGAAGCTTTCTTT.

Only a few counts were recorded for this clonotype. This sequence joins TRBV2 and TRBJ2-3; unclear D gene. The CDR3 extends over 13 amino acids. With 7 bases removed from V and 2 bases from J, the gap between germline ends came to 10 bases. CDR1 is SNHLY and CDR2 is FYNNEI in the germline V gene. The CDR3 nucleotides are TGTGCCAGCATGATCGCTCACACAGATACGCAGTATTTT. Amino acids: CASMIAHTDTQYF.

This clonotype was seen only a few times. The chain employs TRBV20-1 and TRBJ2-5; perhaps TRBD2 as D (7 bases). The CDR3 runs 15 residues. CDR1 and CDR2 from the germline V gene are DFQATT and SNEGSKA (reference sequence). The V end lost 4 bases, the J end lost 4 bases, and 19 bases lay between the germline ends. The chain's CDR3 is CSANPLEGGRETQYF. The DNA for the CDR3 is TGCAGTGCTAATCCCCTCGAGGGGGGGAGAGAGACCCAGTACTTC.

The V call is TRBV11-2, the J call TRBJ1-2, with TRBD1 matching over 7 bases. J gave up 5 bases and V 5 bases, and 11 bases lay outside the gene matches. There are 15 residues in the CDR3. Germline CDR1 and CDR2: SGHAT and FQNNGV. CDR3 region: CASSPTGAQLYGYTF. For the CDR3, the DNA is TGTGCCAGCAGCCCCACAGGGGCCCAACTTTATGGCTACACCTTC. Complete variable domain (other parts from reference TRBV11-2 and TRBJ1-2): EAGVAQSPRYKIIEKRQSVAFWCNPISGHATLYWYQQILGQGPKLLIQFQNNGVVDDSQLPKDRFSAERLKGVDSTLKIQPAKLEDSAVYLCASSPTGAQLYGYTFGSGTRLTVV.

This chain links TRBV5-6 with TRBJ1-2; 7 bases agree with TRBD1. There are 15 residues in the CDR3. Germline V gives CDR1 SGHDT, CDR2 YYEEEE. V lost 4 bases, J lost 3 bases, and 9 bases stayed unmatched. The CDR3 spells CASSTQGVVYYGYTF. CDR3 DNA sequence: TGTGCCAGCAGCACTCAGGGGGTTGTGTACTATGGCTACACCTTC.

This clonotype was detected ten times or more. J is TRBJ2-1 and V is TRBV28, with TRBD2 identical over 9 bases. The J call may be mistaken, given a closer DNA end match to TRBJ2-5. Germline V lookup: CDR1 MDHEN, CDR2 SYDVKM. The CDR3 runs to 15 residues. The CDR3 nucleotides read TGTGCCAGCAGTTTTAGGCTAGCGGGGACAGAGACCCAGTACTTC. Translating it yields CASSFRLAGTETQYF.

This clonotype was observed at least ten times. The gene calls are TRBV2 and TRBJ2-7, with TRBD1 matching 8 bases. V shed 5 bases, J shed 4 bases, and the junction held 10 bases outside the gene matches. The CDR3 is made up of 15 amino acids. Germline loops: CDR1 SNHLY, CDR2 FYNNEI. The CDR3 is CASSPSRGRLYEQYF. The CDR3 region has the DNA TGTGCCAGCAGTCCATCCAGGGGGCGGCTTTACGAGCAGTACTTC.

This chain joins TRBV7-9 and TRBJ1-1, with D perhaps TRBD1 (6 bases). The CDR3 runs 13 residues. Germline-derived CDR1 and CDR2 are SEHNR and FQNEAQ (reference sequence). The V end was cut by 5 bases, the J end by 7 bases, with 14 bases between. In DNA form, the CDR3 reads TGTGCCAGCAGCCCCGGACAGCGAGGTGAAGCTTTCTTT. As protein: CASSPGQRGEAFF.